One sample yielded the 2 T cell receptor beta chains listed below, sequenced in a study of technical replicates of blood from a few donors. Assay: immunoSEQ multiplex PCR; the TCRdb copy retains only in-frame clones and omits some. The sample consists of 65,000 to 95,000 clones, 95% to 98% of them appearing once. Sequences were obtained from T cells isolated from PBMCs. The receptors here all came from a human donor in good health.

The rearrangement uses TRBV11-3 and TRBJ1-3; D is ambiguous. The CDR3 has 17 amino acids. V shed 1 base and J shed 0 bases, with 13 bases lying between them. Germline V gene lookup returns CDR1 SGHNT and CDR2 YENEEA. The CDR3 bases are TGTGCCAGCAGCTTAGGGTCCTACGCATTCTCTGGAAACACCATATATTTT. Protein sequence: CASSLGSYAFSGNTIYF.

The chain uses TRBV11-2 and TRBJ2-3, with a tentative D call TRBD1 (5 bases). This CDR3 region has 13 residues. The germline gives CDR1 SGHAT, CDR2 FQNNGV. V was clipped by 4 bases and J by 15 bases, with 20 bases between them. The CDR3, as DNA: TGTGCCAGCAGCTCACTGACAGAGTCCCCCTCCTATTTT. Its translation: CASSSLTESPSYF.